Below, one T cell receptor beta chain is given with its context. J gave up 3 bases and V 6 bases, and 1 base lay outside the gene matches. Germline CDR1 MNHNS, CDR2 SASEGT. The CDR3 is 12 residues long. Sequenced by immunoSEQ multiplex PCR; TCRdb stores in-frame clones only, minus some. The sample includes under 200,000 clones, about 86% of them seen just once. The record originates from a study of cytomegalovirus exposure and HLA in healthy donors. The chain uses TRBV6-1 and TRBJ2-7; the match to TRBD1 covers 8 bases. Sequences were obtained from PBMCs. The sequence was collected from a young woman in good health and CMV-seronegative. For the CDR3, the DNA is TGTGCCAGCAGCGGACAGGGCTACGAGCAGTACTTC. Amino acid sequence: CASSGQGYEQYF.